Shown below are 20 T cell receptor beta chains from a single sample sequenced in a study of patients and donors after allogeneic stem cell transplantation. TCRdb recomputed calls from the RT-PCR reads with MiXCR, one row per CDR3 protein. This table has about 70,000 distinct CDR3 sequences, less than 30% appearing once. Sample: blood, either unsorted or a sorted T cell fraction (not recorded which). All receptors come from a human donor who was either an allogeneic HSCT recipient or a stem cell or donor lymphocyte infusion donor (not recorded which). It is not recorded whose cells these are; they may come from a transplant donor.

The chain is built from TRBV4-3 and TRBJ2-7, with 10 bases that match TRBD2. The germline gives CDR1 LGHNA, CDR2 YSLEER. The CDR3 is made up of 17 amino acids. V lost 1 base to trimming and J lost 3 bases; unmatched junction nucleotides: 9. The CDR3, as DNA: TGCGCCAGCAGCCAAGCCCTTACTAGCGGGAACAGCTACGAGCAGTACTTC. Protein sequence: CASSQALTSGNSYEQYF.

This clonotype was detected only a few times. This chain links TRBV29-1 with TRBJ2-6; 10 bases fit TRBD1. The trim removed 7 bases at V and 3 bases at J, leaving 6 bases unmatched. The CDR3 sequence is 15 residues long. Germline-derived CDR1 and CDR2 are SQVTM and ANQGSEA. The CDR3: CSAWTGGYGANVLTF. CDR3 coding DNA: TGCAGCGCGTGGACAGGGGGATATGGGGCCAACGTCCTGACTTTC.

The chain recombines TRBV15 with TRBJ2-1; TRBD1 is a possible D gene (6 bases). The CDR3 extends over 13 amino acids. Germline-derived CDR1 and CDR2 are LNHNV and YYDKDF (reference sequence). V was cut by 5 bases and J by 8 bases, with 13 bases left in between. The CDR3 protein is CATSVHRVDEQFF. In DNA, the CDR3 is TGTGCCACCAGCGTCCACAGGGTCGATGAGCAGTTCTTC.

This clonotype has only a few counts. The chain carries TRBV12-3 or TRBV12-4 and TRBJ1-1, with TRBD1 identical over 7 bases. Losses at the gene ends were 6 bases for V and 6 bases for J; bases not matched to a gene: 13. This CDR3 region has 15 residues. The CDR3 coding sequence is TGTGCCAGCAGCCCCCTAGGGACAGCCTCCCCTGAAGCTTTCTTT. Translated: CASSPLGTASPEAFF.

This sequence joins TRBV29-1 and TRBJ1-2; tentative D call: TRBD1 (5 bases). Germline CDR1 and CDR2: SQVTM and ANQGSEA. Trimming took off 1 base at V and 3 bases at J, with 9 bases between the two ends. This CDR3 has 13 amino acids. CDR3 amino acids: CSVEVWGYYGYTF. In DNA form, the CDR3 reads TGCAGCGTTGAAGTTTGGGGCTACTATGGCTACACCTTC.

The gene calls are TRBV7-9 and TRBJ1-2; D is possibly TRBD1 (6 bases). This CDR3 is built from 14 residues. Trimming took 3 bases from V and 4 from J, leaving 12 bases between them. Germline-derived CDR1 and CDR2 are SEHNR and FQNEAQ (reference sequence). CDR3 bases: TGTGCCAGCAGCTTCCGGGACACCGTCTATGGCTACACCTTC. It codes for CASSFRDTVYGYTF.

This clonotype has a handful of counts. The genes are TRBV9 and TRBJ2-7; D gene ambiguous. Trimming pared 0 bases from V and 4 bases from J, leaving 11 bases between. The CDR3 spans 14 residues. In germline, CDR1 is SGDLS, CDR2 YYNGEE. CDR3 nucleotides: TGTGCCAGCAGCGTAGGGCCCCTGGTATACGAGCAGTACTTC. Its translation: CASSVGPLVYEQYF.

This clonotype occurred many times. CDR3 protein: CASSSATNEKLFF. The CDR3 nucleotides read TGTGCCAGCAGCTCTGCAACTAATGAAAAACTGTTTTTT. The J gene is TRBJ1-4, the V gene TRBV7-3; D unresolved. Between the trimmed V and J ends, which lost 4 bases and 0 bases, there was a span of 3 bases. The germline V gene encodes CDR1 SGHTA and CDR2 FQGTGA. The CDR3 is 13 residues long.

This clonotype was detected only a few times. The rearrangement links TRBV25-1 to TRBJ2-3, with 7 bases that match TRBD1. V lost 1 base to trimming and J lost 6 bases; unmatched junction nucleotides: 4. This CDR3 contains 14 residues. Per germline, CDR1 MGHDK and CDR2 SYGVNS. CDR3 sequence (DNA): TGTGCCAGCAGTGAATGGGACAGATATGATACGCAGTATTTT. This codes for CASSEWDRYDTQYF.

This clonotype has a handful of counts. The chain recombines TRBV2 with TRBJ2-1; D perhaps matches TRBD2 (6 bases). The germline CDR1 and CDR2 sequences are SNHLY and FYNNEI. The CDR3 runs to 15 residues. Trimming removed 9 bases at V and 0 bases at J, with 15 bases between. CDR3 nucleotide sequence: TGTGCCAGAGACCGACGGGGGAGCTCCTACAATGAGCAGTTCTTC. This sequence encodes CARDRRGSSYNEQFF.

J is TRBJ2-6 and V is TRBV20-1, with D possibly matching TRBD1 (6 bases). The CDR3 totals 18 residues. Germline CDR1 DFQATT, CDR2 SNEGSKA (reference sequence). Trimming removed 3 bases from V and 4 bases from J, with 22 bases in between. The CDR3 bases are TGCAGTGCTAGGGACCAGACAGGTAGCTCTGGAGGGGCCAACGTCCTGACTTTC. Encoded protein: CSARDQTGSSGGANVLTF.

With respect to this clonotype: One junction end does not reproduce the germline sequence, and a read error may be involved. This chain connects TRBV25-1 to TRBJ2-5; 8 bases fit TRBD2. CDR3 length equals 15 residues. CDR1 and CDR2 from the germline V gene are MGHDK and SYGVNS. CDR3 nucleotide sequence: TGTGCCAGCAGTGATCCGGGGGGGGGTCAAGAGAACCAGTACTTC. Protein sequence: CASSDPGGGQENQYF.

This clonotype was observed a few times. The chain couples TRBV25-1 to TRBJ1-5, with 7 bases that match TRBD1. V gave up 4 bases and J gave up 11 bases; unmatched junction bases: 11. This CDR3 is built from 14 residues. The germline gives CDR1 MGHDK, CDR2 SYGVNS. CDR3 nucleotide sequence: TGTGCCAGCAGTGGGTCTCGGGACAGTCCGGCCCAGCATTTT. Translated: CASSGSRDSPAQHF.

The chain couples TRBV7-2 to TRBJ1-6, with D tentatively TRBD1 (5 bases). V lost 2 bases and J 8 bases, leaving 13 bases between the germline ends. The CDR3 consists of 15 residues. CDR1 is SGHTA and CDR2 is FQGNSA in the germline V gene. The CDR3 coding sequence is TGTGCCAGCAGCTTAAGATTCAGGGTACATTCACCCCTCCACTTT. Translation gives CASSLRFRVHSPLHF. The full variable domain, completed using reference TRBV7-2 and TRBJ1-6, is GAGVSQSPSNKVTEKGKDVELRCDPISGHTALYWYRQSLGQGLEFLIYFQGNSAPDKSGLPSDRFSAERTGGSVSTLTIQRTQQEDSAVYLCASSLRFRVHSPLHFGNGTRLTVT.

This clonotype came up a few times. The gene calls are TRBV7-3 and TRBJ2-1; 9 bases are shared with TRBD1. Germline CDR1 and CDR2: SGHTA and FQGTGA. The CDR3 covers 15 residues. J gave up 4 bases and V 5 bases, and 6 bases lay outside the gene matches. The CDR3 nucleotides are TGTGCCAGCAGCATCAGGGGACAGGGATACAATGAGCAGTTCTTC. This translates into CASSIRGQGYNEQFF.

This chain joins TRBV10-3 and TRBJ2-1; 11 bases agree with TRBD2. Unmatched junction bases numbered 5, after V lost 5 bases and J lost 5 bases. Per germline, CDR1 ENHRY and CDR2 SYGVKD. The CDR3 consists of 15 residues. CDR3 loop: CAISRTSGWHNEQFF. DNA for the CDR3: TGTGCCATCAGTCGGACTAGCGGGTGGCACAATGAGCAGTTCTTC.

The rearrangement links TRBV7-7 to TRBJ2-2; 9 bases fit TRBD1. The CDR3 is made up of 17 amino acids. Germline values: CDR1 SSHAT, CDR2 FNYEAQ (reference sequence). V was clipped by 5 bases and J by 1 base; unmatched bases: 8. CDR3 coding DNA: TGTGCCAGCAGCAGTTGGACAGGGGCTTTGAACACCGGGGAGCTGTTTTTT. Its protein is CASSSWTGALNTGELFF.

V gene TRBV3-1 combines with J gene TRBJ1-3; D not certain. Trimming shortened V by 2 bases and J by 4 bases, and 3 bases separated the two germline ends. Germline V CDR1 and CDR2: LGHDT, YNNKEL (reference sequence). This CDR3 comprises 12 residues. CDR3 region: CASSQLGNTIYF. As DNA, the CDR3 is TGTGCCAGCAGCCAACTCGGAAACACCATATATTTT.

This chain links TRBV9 with TRBJ2-7; 7 bases are a match to TRBD1. Germline loops: CDR1 SGDLS, CDR2 YYNGEE. The CDR3 has 14 amino acids. J lost 5 bases, V lost 3 bases, and 8 bases had no gene match. The chain's CDR3 is CASSARGQLDEQYF. The DNA for the CDR3 is TGTGCCAGCAGCGCGAGGGGACAGTTGGACGAGCAGTACTTC.

This clonotype appeared a single time. The rearrangement links TRBV25-1 to TRBJ2-3; tentatively, D is TRBD1 or TRBD2 (6 bases each). Germline V CDR1 and CDR2: MGHDK, SYGVNS. This CDR3 has 14 residues. The V end was cut by 3 bases, the J end by 6 bases, with 13 bases between. The CDR3 here is CASSDRRGRDTQYF. The CDR3 nucleotides are TGTGCCAGCAGTGATCGACGGGGGCGGGATACGCAGTATTTT. Using reference TRBV25-1 and TRBJ2-3 for the parts outside the CDR3, the full variable domain is EADIYQTPRYLVIGTGKKITLECSQTMGHDKMYWYQQDPGMELHLIHYSYGVNSTEKGDLSSESTVSRIRTEHFPLTLESARPSHTSQYLCASSDRRGRDTQYFGPGTRLTVL.